The 24 T cell receptor beta chains listed next were all sequenced from one sample in a study of cytomegalovirus exposure and HLA in healthy donors. Primers: 60 Vbeta forward and 13 Jbeta reverse. Sequencing was performed with immunoSEQ multiplex PCR; in TCRdb, only in-frame clones are kept and a portion is missing. The sample has over 110,000 clones, 82% seen once. Sequencing was performed on PBMCs. Every receptor here comes from a male donor in good health and CMV-seronegative.

This chain joins TRBV25-1 and TRBJ2-7; weak D call: TRBD2 (6 bases). V was clipped by 3 bases and J by 2 bases, with 11 bases between them. The CDR3 loop spans 14 amino acids. Germline loops: CDR1 MGHDK, CDR2 SYGVNS. CDR3 coding DNA: TGTGCCAGCAGTGATGTCGGGAGCACCTACGAGCAGTACTTC. This translates into CASSDVGSTYEQYF.

The table lists this clone with a count of one. The V gene is TRBV7-3, the J gene TRBJ2-3; TRBD1 might be the D (6 bases). V was shortened by 4 bases and J by 4 bases, with 12 bases between the two germline ends. This CDR3 has 14 amino acids. Germline CDR1 is SGHTA and CDR2 is FQGTGA. The CDR3 DNA is TGTGCCAGCAGCTCCCGGGACATTTCAGATACGCAGTATTTT. This codes for CASSSRDISDTQYF.

The gene calls are TRBV9 and TRBJ2-4; the match to TRBD1 covers 8 bases. Germline lookup yields CDR1 SGDLS and CDR2 YYNGEE. After removal of 0 bases from V and 2 bases from J, the junction contained 4 bases not matched to a gene. The CDR3 extends over 16 amino acids. The CDR3: CASSVGTGSTKNIQYF. In DNA, the CDR3 is TGTGCCAGCAGCGTAGGGACAGGGTCGACCAAAAACATTCAGTACTTC.

The rearrangement uses TRBV9 and TRBJ2-5, with TRBD2 matching 7 bases. This CDR3 has 14 amino acids. Germline CDR1 is SGDLS and CDR2 is YYNGEE. V shed 0 bases and J 5 bases; nucleotides not matched to a gene: 4. CDR3 sequence reads: CASSVGLAEETQYF. CDR3 nucleotide sequence: TGTGCCAGCAGCGTAGGTCTAGCGGAGGAGACCCAGTACTTC.

The CDR3 nucleotides are TGTGCCACTCACAGGGGGCTCACAGATACGCAGTATTTT. Protein product: CATHRGLTDTQYF. The chain joins TRBV6-5 to TRBJ2-3; TRBD1 agrees at 9 bases. Germline CDR1 and CDR2: MNHEY and SVGAGI. The CDR3 is 13 residues long. Trimming removed 10 bases from V and 2 bases from J; junction bases left unmatched: 4.

This clone was counted a few times. The rearrangement uses TRBV7-2 and TRBJ2-7; 13 nucleotides align to TRBD2. The CDR3 spans 17 residues. Germline-derived CDR1 and CDR2 are SGHTA and FQGNSA. The J segment lost 1 base and the V segment lost 5 bases, leaving 8 bases of the junction unmatched. DNA of the CDR3: TGTGCCAGCAGCGACGGACTAGCGGGAGTTCGTTCCTACGAGCAGTACTTC. This gives the protein CASSDGLAGVRSYEQYF.

The V call is TRBV11-3, the J call TRBJ2-5, with 8 bases that match TRBD2. Germline loops: CDR1 SGHNT, CDR2 YENEEA. CDR3 size: 17 residues. Unmatched junction bases numbered 8, after V lost 1 base and J lost 1 base. The CDR3 DNA is TGTGCCAGCAGCTTAGTCATAGCGGGGACCGCCCAAGAGACCCAGTACTTC. Translating it yields CASSLVIAGTAQETQYF.

This clone was found a few times. The chain uses TRBV7-9 and TRBJ1-1; a possible D gene is TRBD1 (5 bases). This CDR3 region has 15 residues. Trimming took off 2 bases at V and 0 bases at J, with 10 bases between the two ends. Germline assignment: CDR1 SEHNR and CDR2 FQNEAQ (reference sequence). CDR3 loop: CASSLQGSMNTEAFF. In DNA form, the CDR3 reads TGTGCCAGCAGCTTACAGGGAAGTATGAACACTGAAGCTTTCTTT.

This sequence joins TRBV13 and TRBJ2-7; the D is unclear. Trimming left V 0 bases short and J 6 bases short, with 9 bases between. Germline CDR1 is PRHDT and CDR2 is FYEKMQ (reference sequence). This CDR3 is 13 amino acids long. The CDR3 loop is CASSLGSSPEQYF. The DNA for the CDR3 is TGTGCCAGCAGCTTAGGATCGAGCCCCGAGCAGTACTTC.

The chain has TRBV19 and TRBJ2-2; TRBD2 agrees at 7 bases. The CDR3 length is 15 residues. Germline V CDR1 and CDR2: LNHDA, SQIVND (reference sequence). Trimming took 5 bases from V and 3 from J; bases not matched to a gene: 6. As DNA, the CDR3 is TGTGCCAGTAGTCCTCCCGGGAGGTACACCGGGGAGCTGTTTTTT. Protein: CASSPPGRYTGELFF.

The chain links TRBV18 to TRBJ2-1; D may be TRBD2 (7 bases). V lost 0 bases and J lost 6, with 18 bases in between. CDR1 KGHSH and CDR2 LQKENI come from the germline V gene. The CDR3 has 17 residues. As DNA, the CDR3 is TGTGCCAGCTCACCACCTAACTACCCGGGGGGCGCCAATGAGCAGTTCTTC. Translated, it gives CASSPPNYPGGANEQFF.

The count of this clone is one. The chain is built from TRBV6-5 and TRBJ1-1; D not resolved. The V end lost 2 bases, the J end lost 2 bases, and 6 bases lay between the germline ends. Germline lookup yields CDR1 MNHEY and CDR2 SVGAGI. There are 13 residues in the CDR3. CDR3 residues: CASSYQANTEAFF. The CDR3 DNA is TGTGCCAGCAGTTACCAGGCCAACACTGAAGCTTTCTTT.

This clone was seen a handful of times. J is TRBJ2-2 and V is TRBV27; D might be TRBD1 (5 bases). Per germline, CDR1 MNHEY and CDR2 SMNVEV (reference sequence). This CDR3 comprises 18 residues. Between the trimmed V and J ends, which lost 3 bases and 4 bases, there was a span of 21 bases. CDR3 sequence: CASSLNSQGGLGTGELFF. CDR3 nucleotides: TGTGCCAGCAGTTTGAACTCGCAGGGCGGTTTAGGCACCGGGGAGCTGTTTTTT.

The chain carries TRBV10-3 and TRBJ1-3; D uncertain. Germline lookup yields CDR1 ENHRY and CDR2 SYGVKD. The CDR3 loop spans 17 amino acids. Trimming removed 3 bases from V and 0 bases from J, with 15 bases in between. The DNA of the CDR3 is TGTGCCATCAGTGATGGGTGGGGAGCCTTCTCTGGAAACACCATATATTTT. This sequence encodes CAISDGWGAFSGNTIYF.

The V and J genes are TRBV20-1 and TRBJ2-7, with D perhaps matching TRBD2 (6 bases). Trimming cost V 8 bases and J 13 bases, with 15 bases left between them. The CDR3 length is 9 residues. From germline, CDR1 is DFQATT and CDR2 SNEGSKA (reference sequence). The CDR3 loop is CSQNRDCYF. The CDR3 DNA is TGCAGTCAAAATCGGGACTGTTACTTC.

CDR3 residues: CASSIDLGEQYF. The CDR3 nucleotides are TGTGCCAGTAGTATCGACCTCGGGGAGCAGTACTTC. The rearrangement links TRBV19 to TRBJ2-7; D ambiguous. Germline CDR1 reads LNHDA; CDR2 reads SQIVND (reference sequence). The CDR3 totals 12 residues. V dropped 3 bases and J dropped 7 bases, with 10 bases sitting between them.

This rearrangement joins TRBV6-1 to TRBJ1-2, with 8 positions matching TRBD1. This CDR3 is built from 16 residues. The V and J ends lost 3 bases and 5 bases, in that order; junction bases with no gene match: 11. CDR1 and CDR2 from the germline V gene are MNHNS and SASEGT. CDR3 nucleotide sequence: TGTGCCAGCAGTGAGGGGTCCCGGGACAGGCTATATGGCTACACCTTC. Residues: CASSEGSRDRLYGYTF.

The chain joins TRBV5-1 to TRBJ2-3, with TRBD1 matching 9 bases. The CDR3 runs to 15 residues. The V segment lost 6 bases and the J segment 4 bases; nucleotides outside the gene matches: 9. In germline, CDR1 is SGHRS, CDR2 YFSETQ. CDR3 coding DNA: TGCGCCAGCACCAAACCGGGACAGGGATCAGATACGCAGTATTTT. This gives the protein CASTKPGQGSDTQYF.

This rearrangement joins TRBV19 to TRBJ2-7; D remains ambiguous. This CDR3 region has 14 residues. The ends were cut back, 3 bases at V and 2 bases at J, with 11 bases in the middle. The germline V gene has CDR1 LNHDA and CDR2 SQIVND (reference sequence). In DNA, the CDR3 is TGTGCCAGTAGTATTTTTTACGGAGCCTACGAGCAGTACTTC. This gives the protein CASSIFYGAYEQYF. Complete variable domain (other parts from reference TRBV19 and TRBJ2-7): DGGITQSPKYLFRKEGQNVTLSCEQNLNHDAMYWYRQDPGQGLRLIYYSQIVNDFQKGDIAEGYSVSREKKESFPLTVTSAQKNPTAFYLCASSIFYGAYEQYFGPGTRLTVT.

The table lists this clone with a count of one. The chain links TRBV7-6 to TRBJ2-7; TRBD1 aligns across 7 bases. The CDR3 has 12 amino acids. CDR1 is SGHVS and CDR2 is FNYEAQ in the germline V gene. J was trimmed by 4 bases and V by 8 bases; bases with no gene match: 5. CDR3 region: CASGPQGYEQYF. CDR3 sequence (DNA): TGTGCCAGCGGACCACAGGGGTACGAGCAGTACTTC.

This chain uses TRBV4-3 with TRBJ2-1, with 7 bases matching TRBD1. The CDR3 has 15 residues. The J segment lost 5 bases and the V segment lost 4 bases, leaving 8 bases of the junction unmatched. Germline assignment: CDR1 LGHNA and CDR2 YSLEER. The CDR3 nucleotides are TGCGCCAGCAGCCGGATTATGACAGGGAACAATGAGCAGTTCTTC. Translated: CASSRIMTGNNEQFF.

The chain uses TRBV4-2 and TRBJ2-1, with 8 bases that match TRBD2. V lost 0 bases and J lost 7; bases outside the gene matches: 8. The CDR3 extends over 16 amino acids. Germline V lookup: CDR1 LGHNA, CDR2 YNFKEQ. CDR3 in amino acids: CASSQDREGQGNEQFF. The DNA for the CDR3 is TGTGCCAGCAGCCAAGACCGGGAGGGCCAGGGAAATGAGCAGTTCTTC.

The chain is built from TRBV27 and TRBJ2-2; a possible D gene is TRBD2 (6 bases). The CDR3 covers 15 residues. Deletions cut 5 bases from V and 0 bases from J, with 10 bases between. The V gene's germline CDR1 is MNHEY and CDR2 SMNVEV (reference sequence). This CDR3 reads CASSAGGTNTGELFF. CDR3 nucleotides: TGTGCCAGCAGTGCCGGGGGTACGAACACCGGGGAGCTGTTTTTT.

V and J are TRBV4-3 and TRBJ2-2; 9 bases map to TRBD2. Per the germline V gene, CDR1 is LGHNA and CDR2 is YSLEER. Trimming took 0 bases from V and 6 from J; bases not matched to a gene: 5. The CDR3 contains 16 residues. CDR3 DNA: TGCGCCAGCAGCCAAGAGTCGGGCGGGAGGGCCGGGGAGCTGTTTTTT. It specifies CASSQESGGRAGELFF.